This T cell receptor (beta chain) was sequenced in a study of shared clonotypes between healthy human individuals. Study-level results: The study's rarefaction showed incomplete sorted-subset sequencing despite large depth.

The genomic DNA of each subset was split evenly across several immunoSEQ plates. Tens of thousands of T cell genomes (roughly 0.2 ug DNA) went into each sorted-subset replicate. This table comes from immunoSEQ multiplex PCR, and its TCRdb copy is limited to in-frame clones, with some not included. This sample has millions of clones, with over 85% found just once. Negatively enriched CD4+ T cells were divided by CD45RA into naive and memory. This CDR3 is built from 15 residues. Unmatched junction bases numbered 2, after V lost 3 bases and J lost 0 bases. Looked up from germline, CDR1 is SGHTA and CDR2 is FQGNSA. As regards this clone: No antigen is known for it.

The source is a man aged 18-30 years in good health. The sample taken for sequencing was naive CD4+ T cells sorted from blood. Noted subset: CD45RA+ positively selected. The J gene is TRBJ2-1, the V gene TRBV7-2; TRBD2 aligns across 7 bases. In nucleotides, the CDR3 is TGTGCCAGCAGCTTGGCGGGGGACTCCTACAATGAGCAGTTCTTC. Translating gives CASSLAGDSYNEQFF.